This T cell receptor (beta chain) appears in the sequencing data of a study of T cells in women clearing cervical HPV infection. The CDR3 loop spans 13 amino acids. CDR1 is SGHNT, CDR2 YENEEA, per germline. V lost 7 bases, J lost 7 bases, and 4 bases stayed unmatched. Comment on this clone: Read data end 3 residues before the CDR3 end; the end is taken from the germline J gene.

Profiled with immunoSEQ multiplex PCR; TCRdb holds only in-frame clones, not every one. Listed are tens of thousands of clones; 35% to 45% falls within the top ten. The material sequenced was blood buffy coat. The V gene is TRBV11-3, the J gene TRBJ2-1, with 10 positions matching TRBD2. This sequence was found in a woman aged 18 to 75 with a cervical HPV16 infection that either progressed to CIN3+ or cleared (not recorded which). The CDR3: CASKREGHNEQFF. The sequenced CDR3 bases are TGTGCCAGCAAGCGGGAGGGCCATAATGAG.